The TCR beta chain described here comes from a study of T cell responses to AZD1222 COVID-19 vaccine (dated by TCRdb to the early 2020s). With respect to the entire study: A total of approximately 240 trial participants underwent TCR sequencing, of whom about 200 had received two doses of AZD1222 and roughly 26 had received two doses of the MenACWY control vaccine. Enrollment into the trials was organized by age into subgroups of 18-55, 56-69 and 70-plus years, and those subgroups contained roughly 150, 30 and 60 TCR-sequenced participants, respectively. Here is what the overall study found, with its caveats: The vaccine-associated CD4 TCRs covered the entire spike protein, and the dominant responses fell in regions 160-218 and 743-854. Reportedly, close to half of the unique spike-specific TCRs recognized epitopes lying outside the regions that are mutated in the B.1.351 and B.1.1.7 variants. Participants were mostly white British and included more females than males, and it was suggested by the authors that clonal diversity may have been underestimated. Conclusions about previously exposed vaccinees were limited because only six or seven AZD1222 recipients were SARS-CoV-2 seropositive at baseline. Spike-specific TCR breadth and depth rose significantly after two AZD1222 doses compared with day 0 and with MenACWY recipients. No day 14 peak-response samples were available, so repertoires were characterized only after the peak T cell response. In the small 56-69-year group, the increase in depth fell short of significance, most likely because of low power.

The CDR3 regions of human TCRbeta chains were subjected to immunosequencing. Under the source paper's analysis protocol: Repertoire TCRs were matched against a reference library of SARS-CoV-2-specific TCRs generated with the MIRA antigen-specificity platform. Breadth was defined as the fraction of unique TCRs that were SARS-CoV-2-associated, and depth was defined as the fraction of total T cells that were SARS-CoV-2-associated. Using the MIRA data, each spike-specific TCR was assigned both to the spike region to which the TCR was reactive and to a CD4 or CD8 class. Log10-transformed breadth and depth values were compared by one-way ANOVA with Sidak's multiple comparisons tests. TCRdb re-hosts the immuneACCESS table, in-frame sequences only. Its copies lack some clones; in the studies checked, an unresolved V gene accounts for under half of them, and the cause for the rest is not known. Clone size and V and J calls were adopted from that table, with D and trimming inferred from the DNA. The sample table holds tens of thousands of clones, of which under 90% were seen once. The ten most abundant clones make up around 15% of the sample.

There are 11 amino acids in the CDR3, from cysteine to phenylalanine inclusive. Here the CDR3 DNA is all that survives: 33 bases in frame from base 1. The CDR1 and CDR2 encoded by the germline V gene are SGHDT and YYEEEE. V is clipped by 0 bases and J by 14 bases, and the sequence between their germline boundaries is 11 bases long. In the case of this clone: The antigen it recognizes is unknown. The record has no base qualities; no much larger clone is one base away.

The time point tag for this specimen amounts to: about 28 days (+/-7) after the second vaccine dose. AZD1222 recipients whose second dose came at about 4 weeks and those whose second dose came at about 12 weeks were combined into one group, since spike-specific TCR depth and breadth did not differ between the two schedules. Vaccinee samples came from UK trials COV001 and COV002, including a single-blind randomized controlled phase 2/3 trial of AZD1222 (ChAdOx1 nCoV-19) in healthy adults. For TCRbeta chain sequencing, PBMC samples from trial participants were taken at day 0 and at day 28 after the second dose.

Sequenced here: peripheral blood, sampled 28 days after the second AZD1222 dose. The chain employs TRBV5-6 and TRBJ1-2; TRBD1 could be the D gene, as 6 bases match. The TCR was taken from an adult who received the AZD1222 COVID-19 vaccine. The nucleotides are TGTGCCAGCAGCTTGGCTTGGGACATGACCTTC. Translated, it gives CASSLAWDMTF.